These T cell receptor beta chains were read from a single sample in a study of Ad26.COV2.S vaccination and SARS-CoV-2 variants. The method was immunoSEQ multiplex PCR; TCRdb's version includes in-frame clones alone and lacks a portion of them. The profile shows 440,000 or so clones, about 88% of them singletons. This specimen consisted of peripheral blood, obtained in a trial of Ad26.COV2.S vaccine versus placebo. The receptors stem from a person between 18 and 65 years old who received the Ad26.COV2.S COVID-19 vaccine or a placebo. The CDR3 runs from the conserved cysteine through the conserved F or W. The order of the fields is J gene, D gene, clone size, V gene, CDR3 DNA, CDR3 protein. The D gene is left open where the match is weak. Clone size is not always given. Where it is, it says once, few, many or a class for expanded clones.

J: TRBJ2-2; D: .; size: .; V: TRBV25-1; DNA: TGTGCCAGCACTTCCGGACAGCGGGGAAACACCGGGGAGCTGTTTTTT; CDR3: CASTSGQRGNTGELFF
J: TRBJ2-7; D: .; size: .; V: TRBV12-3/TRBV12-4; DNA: TGTGCCAGCAGTCCAGACAGATTCTACGAGCAGTACTTC; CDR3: CASSPDRFYEQYF
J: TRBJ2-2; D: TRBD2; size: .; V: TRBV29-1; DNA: TGCAGCGCCCGACCTAGCGGGTCGAACACCGGGGAGCTGTTTTTT; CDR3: CSARPSGSNTGELFF
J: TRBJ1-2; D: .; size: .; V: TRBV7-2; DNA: TGTGCCAGCAGCCAATCGACAGGACCCTATGGCTACACCTTC; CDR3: CASSQSTGPYGYTF
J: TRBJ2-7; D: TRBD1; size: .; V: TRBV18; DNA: TGTGCCAGCTCTCAGACAGGGGACCACGGCGAGCAGTACTTC; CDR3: CASSQTGDHGEQYF
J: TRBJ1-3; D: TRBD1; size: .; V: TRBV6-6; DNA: TGTGCCAGCAGGGGACAGGAAATCTCTGGAAACACCATATATTTT; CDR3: CASRGQEISGNTIYF
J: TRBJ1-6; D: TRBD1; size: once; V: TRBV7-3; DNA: TGTGCCAGCAGCGTAGGGACAGGTAGTTCACCCCTCCACTTT; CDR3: CASSVGTGSSPLHF
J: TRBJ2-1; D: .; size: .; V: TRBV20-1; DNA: TGCAGTGCTAGAGATGGGGATGAGCAGTTCTTC; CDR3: CSARDGDEQFF
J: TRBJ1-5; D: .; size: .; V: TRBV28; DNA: TGTGCCAGCAGTTTAGGCGGAAATAGCAATCAGCCCCAGCATTTT; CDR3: CASSLGGNSNQPQHF
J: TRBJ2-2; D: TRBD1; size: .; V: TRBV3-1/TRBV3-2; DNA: TGTGCCAGCAGCCAAGGGGACAGGAACACCGGGGAGCTGTTTTTT; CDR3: CASSQGDRNTGELFF
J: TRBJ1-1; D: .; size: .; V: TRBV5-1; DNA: TGCGCCAGCAGCTTGAGCGGAATAAGTGAAGCTTTCTTT; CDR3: CASSLSGISEAFF
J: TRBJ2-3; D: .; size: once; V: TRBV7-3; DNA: TGTGCCAGCAGCTACCGCAGAGAAACAGATACGCAGTATTTT; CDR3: CASSYRRETDTQYF
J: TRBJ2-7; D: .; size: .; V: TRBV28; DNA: TGTGCCAGCAGCTCGTCCGGGACAAACTCCTACGAGCAGTACTTC; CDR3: CASSSSGTNSYEQYF
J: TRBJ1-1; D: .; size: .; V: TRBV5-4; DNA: TGTGCCAGCAGCTTATACCCTAGGACTGAAGCTTTCTTT; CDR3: CASSLYPRTEAFF
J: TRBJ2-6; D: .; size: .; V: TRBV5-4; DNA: TGTGCCAGCAGCCCCAGTGGGGCCAACGTCCTGACTTTC; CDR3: CASSPSGANVLTF
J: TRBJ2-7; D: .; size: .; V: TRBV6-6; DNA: TGTGCCAGCAGTTACGAGCCTGCCTACGAGCAGTACTTC; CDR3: CASSYEPAYEQYF
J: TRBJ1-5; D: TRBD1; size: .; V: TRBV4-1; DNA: TGCGCCAGCAGCCCCTACGAGACAGGGATGGGCAATCAGCCCCAGCATTTT; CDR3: CASSPYETGMGNQPQHF
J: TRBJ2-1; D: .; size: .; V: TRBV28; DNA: TGTGCCAGCACCCCGGCAGGGAGGCTGGATGAGCAGTTCTTC; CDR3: CASTPAGRLDEQFF
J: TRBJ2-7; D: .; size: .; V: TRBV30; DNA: TGTGCCTGGAGTGTCGCAGGGGCGGGCGAGCAGTACTTC; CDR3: CAWSVAGAGEQYF
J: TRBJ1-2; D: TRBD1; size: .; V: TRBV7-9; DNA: TGTGCCAGCAGCTCAGGACAGGGGGCGCGTTCGGATGGCTACACCTTC; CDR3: CASSSGQGARSDGYTF